Given below is one T cell receptor (beta chain) in context. Here immunoSEQ multiplex PCR was the method, and the copy in TCRdb shows in-frame clones only, minus some. The table has around 80,000 clones, over 85% seen once. The sample comes from a study of T cell changes during pregnancy in multiple sclerosis. Trimming cost V 4 bases and J 1 base, with 11 bases left between them. The CDR3 sequence is 15 residues long. Germline-derived CDR1 and CDR2 are LNHDA and SQIVND (reference sequence). The receptor's source is a female donor in good health, enrolled as a control in a pregnancy study. Sequenced material: peripheral blood, taken in the second trimester of pregnancy. The V call is TRBV19, the J call TRBJ2-1; a possible D gene is TRBD2 (5 bases). The CDR3 DNA follows: TGTGCCAGTAGTAGAGGTGACTATTCCTACAATGAGCAGTTCTTC. Its protein is CASSRGDYSYNEQFF.